The 25 T cell receptor beta chains listed next were all sequenced from one sample in a study of T-cell reconstitution after alpha-beta-depleted transplantation in children. The TCRbeta library incorporated unique molecular identifiers. TCRdb redid the calling of the PCR reads with MiXCR, one entry per CDR3 protein. The sample holds around 25,000 distinct CDR3 sequences; around 17% are singletons and the top ten take around 38%. Sequencing used PBMCs, mostly from graft donor cells, obtained 60 days after TCRalphabeta/CD19-depleted stem cell transplant. These receptors all stem from a male patient between 2 and 10 years old who had a stem cell transplant for acute lymphoblastic leukemia, so the T cells may come from the graft donor.

This clonotype was observed many times. The chain combines TRBV9 with TRBJ2-7, with D tentatively TRBD2 (5 bases). Germline V gene sequence: CDR1 SGDLS, CDR2 YYNGEE. Deletions cut 2 bases from V and 5 bases from J, with 14 bases between. CDR3 length: 14 residues. CDR3 bases: TGTGCCAGCAGCGTGGGAGTGGGAGCCCACGAGCAGTACTTC. This codes for CASSVGVGAHEQYF.

This clonotype occurred many times. The chain links TRBV12-3 or TRBV12-4 to TRBJ1-1; D remains unclear. CDR3 size: 13 residues. V shed 7 bases and J shed 2 bases, with 11 bases lying between them. This CDR3 is CASTQTGNTEAFF. The CDR3 DNA follows: TGTGCCAGCACCCAGACGGGAAACACTGAAGCTTTCTTT.

This clonotype was recorded a few times. V is TRBV27 and J is TRBJ2-7, with 11 bases lining up with TRBD1. Germline values: CDR1 MNHEY, CDR2 SMNVEV (reference sequence). V gave up 4 bases and J gave up 3 bases; unmatched junction bases: 5. The CDR3 consists of 15 residues. The CDR3 nucleotides are TGTGCCAGCAGTTCACCGGGACAGGGGGTCTACGAGCAGTACTTC. Protein product: CASSSPGQGVYEQYF.

In its sample, this clonotype was seen many times. The chain joins TRBV7-2 to TRBJ1-5, with a weak D call TRBD1 (5 bases). The CDR3 is made up of 15 amino acids. V shed 1 base and J shed 2 bases, with 9 bases lying between them. Per germline, CDR1 SGHTA and CDR2 FQGNSA. For the CDR3, the DNA is TGTGCCAGCAGCTTAGAGGGAGGGGGCAATCAGCCCCAGCATTTT. Its protein is CASSLEGGGNQPQHF.

The genes are TRBV6-5 and TRBJ1-1, with D unclear. Trimming took off 2 bases at V and 1 base at J, with 5 bases between the two ends. Looked up from germline, CDR1 is MNHEY and CDR2 is SVGAGI. This CDR3 contains 13 residues. CDR3 loop: CASSYRGNTEAFF. CDR3 nucleotide sequence: TGTGCCAGCAGTTACCGGGGGAACACTGAAGCTTTCTTT.

This clonotype was seen many times. The CDR3 here is CASRSLETGTYEQYF. CDR3 coding DNA: TGTGCCAGCAGAAGCCTCGAGACAGGGACCTACGAGCAGTACTTC. The V call is TRBV12-3 or TRBV12-4, the J call TRBJ2-7, with 7 bases matching TRBD1. The ends lost 6 bases at V and 2 bases at J; junction bases unmatched: 10. This CDR3 comprises 15 residues.

Ten or more counts support this clonotype. This chain connects TRBV5-4 to TRBJ2-5; D is perhaps TRBD1 or TRBD2 (5 bases each). Per the germline V gene, CDR1 is SGHNT and CDR2 is YYREEE (reference sequence). The CDR3 contains 14 residues. Deletions cut 4 bases from V and 3 bases from J, with 13 bases between. The CDR3 nucleotides read TGTGCCAGCAGCCGATCCGGGACGGAAGAGACCCAGTACTTC. Its translation is CASSRSGTEETQYF.

The sample holds many counts of this clonotype. The V call is TRBV27, the J call TRBJ1-1, with 10 bases identical to TRBD1. V trimming: 8 bases; J trimming: 5 bases; junction bases outside the gene matches: 5. The germline V gene has CDR1 MNHEY and CDR2 SMNVEV (reference sequence). The CDR3 covers 13 residues. CDR3 bases: TGTGCCAGCCGGGGACAGGGGATGACTGAAGCTTTCTTT. Protein sequence: CASRGQGMTEAFF.

This clonotype was seen only a few times. The chain recombines TRBV28 with TRBJ2-2; D might be TRBD1 or TRBD2, each matching 6 bases. V lost 3 bases and J 4 bases, leaving 12 bases between the germline ends. Germline loops: CDR1 MDHEN, CDR2 SYDVKM. CDR3 size: 15 residues. The CDR3 region has the DNA TGTGCCAGCAGTTTGGGGGGCGCGGGCACCGGGGAGCTGTTTTTT. It specifies CASSLGGAGTGELFF.

The chain carries TRBV3-1 and TRBJ2-2; unclear D gene. The CDR3 has 12 residues. Germline V gene data show CDR1 as LGHDT and CDR2 as YNNKEL (reference sequence). V was cut by 4 bases and J by 6 bases, with 6 bases left in between. In DNA form, the CDR3 reads TGTGCCAGCAGCCCTCCAGCCGGGGAGCTGTTTTTT. As protein: CASSPPAGELFF.

The J gene is TRBJ1-4, the V gene TRBV28; D possibly corresponds to TRBD1 (5 bases). The CDR3 totals 14 residues. CDR1 and CDR2 from the germline V gene are MDHEN and SYDVKM. Trimming stripped 3 bases from V and 5 bases from J, with 10 bases between. CDR3 in DNA: TGTGCCAGCAGTTTTGGGACGGGGAATGAAAAACTGTTTTTT. This sequence encodes CASSFGTGNEKLFF.

In this sample, this clonotype turned up many times. This sequence joins TRBV4-3 and TRBJ2-1, with TRBD2 matching over 9 bases. Trimming cost V 4 bases and J 5 bases; bases outside gene matches: 9. The germline V gene encodes CDR1 LGHNA and CDR2 YSLEER. The CDR3 covers 16 residues. CDR3 amino acids: CASSRYSSGTHNEQFF. In DNA form, the CDR3 reads TGCGCCAGCAGCCGTTATTCTAGCGGGACCCACAATGAGCAGTTCTTC.

This clonotype was seen more than once but under ten times. This sequence joins TRBV5-6 and TRBJ2-3; no definite D call. Trimming removed 5 bases at V and 0 bases at J, with 7 bases between. Germline V gene data show CDR1 as SGHDT and CDR2 as YYEEEE. CDR3 length equals 13 residues. For the CDR3, the DNA is TGTGCCAGCAGGCCGACGAGCACAGATACGCAGTATTTT. As protein: CASRPTSTDTQYF.

In its sample, this clonotype was seen a few times. The V and J genes are TRBV7-8 and TRBJ2-3; TRBD2 matches 13 bases. Trimming took 5 bases from V and 5 from J; bases not matched to a gene: 7. The CDR3 totals 16 residues. Germline CDR1 is SGHVS and CDR2 is FQNEAQ. This chain's CDR3 is CASSPRTSGSLDTQYF. CDR3 sequence (DNA): TGTGCCAGCAGCCCGAGGACTAGCGGGAGCTTAGATACGCAGTATTTT.

V and J are TRBV5-1 and TRBJ2-3; 14 bases match TRBD2. V lost 4 bases and J lost 1; bases outside the gene matches: 11. The CDR3 has 19 residues. Germline V gene lookup returns CDR1 SGHRS and CDR2 YFSETQ. The CDR3 loop is CASSMGLAGAKDCTDTQYF. In nucleotides, the CDR3 is TGCGCCAGCAGCATGGGACTAGCGGGGGCGAAGGATTGCACAGATACGCAGTATTTT.

There are many counts of this clonotype. The V call is TRBV20-1, the J call TRBJ2-2; 11 bases are shared with TRBD1. The CDR3 is made up of 14 amino acids. CDR1 and CDR2 (germline): DFQATT, SNEGSKA (reference sequence). The V segment lost 4 bases and the J segment 6 bases; nucleotides outside the gene matches: 4. DNA for the CDR3: TGCAGTGCTACAGGGACAGGGGGGGCCGGGGAGCTGTTTTTT. Protein sequence: CSATGTGGAGELFF.

This clonotype has ten or more counts. The genes are TRBV6-5 and TRBJ2-1; D is undetermined. Per germline, CDR1 MNHEY and CDR2 SVGAGI. This CDR3 comprises 16 residues. Trimming shortened V by 2 bases and J by 0 bases, and 11 bases separated the two germline ends. The CDR3 reads CASSYEAGSSYNEQFF. Here the CDR3 DNA reads TGTGCCAGCAGTTACGAGGCAGGATCCTCCTACAATGAGCAGTTCTTC.

A word on this clonotype: Being one base from a much bigger clone, this may be a read error. The chain combines TRBV7-9 with TRBJ1-1, with D maybe TRBD1 (5 bases). The CDR3 is 15 residues long. V gave up 5 bases and J gave up 0 bases, with 13 bases separating them. Germline lookup yields CDR1 SEHNR and CDR2 FQNEAQ (reference sequence). The CDR3 loop reads CASSPRGRVNTEAFF. CDR3 nucleotide sequence: TGTGCCAGCAGCCCCCGAGGCAGGGTGAACACTGAAGCTTTCTTT.

This clonotype was counted between two and nine times. The chain is built from TRBV4-1 and TRBJ2-2, with TRBD2 matching 8 bases. The CDR3 contains 17 residues. Unmatched junction bases numbered 11, after V lost 4 bases and J lost 4 bases. CDR1 MGHRA and CDR2 YSYEKL come from the germline V gene. The CDR3 sequence: CASSLLWTSPSTGELFF. The CDR3 DNA is TGCGCCAGCAGCCTCCTATGGACTAGCCCCTCCACCGGGGAGCTGTTTTTT.

This clonotype was seen more than once but under ten times. This chain uses TRBV6-6 with TRBJ2-7; the D call may be TRBD1 or TRBD2 (5 bases each). The CDR3 is made up of 12 amino acids. Germline CDR1 MNHNY, CDR2 SVGAGI (reference sequence). Trimming pared 6 bases from V and 4 bases from J, leaving 10 bases between. Written as DNA, the CDR3 is TGTGCCAGCAGCCGGGACGGGTACGAGCAGTACTTC. Its translation is CASSRDGYEQYF.

This clonotype was recorded a few times. The chain links TRBV20-1 to TRBJ1-2; D might be TRBD1 (5 bases). From germline, CDR1 is DFQATT and CDR2 SNEGSKA (reference sequence). CDR3 length equals 12 residues. Between the trimmed V and J ends, which lost 4 bases and 4 bases, there was a span of 10 bases. Here the CDR3 DNA reads TGCAGTGCTACTGGGGGGGGCTATGGCTACACCTTC. Protein: CSATGGGYGYTF.

By proportion, this clonotype is large (0.1 to 1%). V gene TRBV7-2 combines with J gene TRBJ1-2; D gene uncertain. This CDR3 contains 12 residues. V shed 3 bases and J shed 2 bases, with 4 bases lying between them. Looked up from germline, CDR1 is SGHTA and CDR2 is FQGNSA. The CDR3 region has the DNA TGTGCCAGCAGCTTCGAAAACTATGGCTACACCTTC. Translation gives CASSFENYGYTF.

The chain employs TRBV7-2 and TRBJ2-5; 8 nucleotides agree with TRBD1. CDR1 and CDR2 from the germline V gene are SGHTA and FQGNSA. This CDR3 region has 15 residues. V shed 1 base, J shed 5 bases, and the junction held 6 bases outside the gene matches. DNA for the CDR3: TGTGCCAGCAGCTTAGGGTGGACAGGGCTCGAGACCCAGTACTTC. Translated, it gives CASSLGWTGLETQYF.

J is TRBJ2-3 and V is TRBV20-1; D not certain. V was shortened by 3 bases and J by 6 bases, with 4 bases between the two germline ends. This CDR3 has 10 amino acids. CDR1 is DFQATT, CDR2 SNEGSKA, per germline (reference sequence). Written as DNA, the CDR3 is TGCAGTGCTAGGGGTGATACGCAGTATTTT. It yields the protein CSARGDTQYF.

In this sample, this clonotype turned up a few times. The chain links TRBV20-1 to TRBJ2-5; D perhaps matches TRBD2 (7 bases). The CDR3 is 14 residues long. V was shortened by 6 bases and J by 5 bases, with 19 bases between the two germline ends. Germline-derived CDR1 and CDR2 are DFQATT and SNEGSKA (reference sequence). CDR3 sequence: CSAPGGGLRETQYF. The CDR3, as DNA: TGCAGTGCCCCTGGGGGGGGCCTACGGGAGACCCAGTACTTC.